One sample yielded the 28 T cell receptor beta chains listed below, sequenced in a study of blood T cells in healthy people across ages. Primed by a sample-barcoded 5' primer and a J-beta primer mix, a second PCR proceeded for roughly 7 to 12 cycles. MiXCR was run by TCRdb on the 5' RACE reads, yielding one entry per CDR3 protein. The data hold over 700,000 distinct CDR3 sequences, with about 53% observed a single time. Input material: blood. The receptors were sampled from a man of 80 years or more in good health.

This sequence joins TRBV12-3 or TRBV12-4 and TRBJ1-5; D unresolved. The V and J ends lost 6 bases and 1 base respectively, with 13 bases between them. The CDR3 totals 15 residues. In DNA, the CDR3 is TGTGCCAGCAGCCAAAGAACGGACAGCAATCAGCCCCAGCATTTT. Translation gives CASSQRTDSNQPQHF.

The chain couples TRBV30 to TRBJ1-4, with TRBD1 as a possible D gene (5 bases). The CDR3 spans 15 residues. With 0 bases removed from V and 5 bases from J, the gap between germline ends came to 13 bases. CDR1 GTSNPN and CDR2 SVGIG come from the germline V gene (reference sequence). The CDR3 bases are TGTGCCTGGAGTGTAGGGTCAGGGCTCAATGAAAAACTGTTTTTT. It is translated as CAWSVGSGLNEKLFF.

The V and J genes are TRBV3-1 and TRBJ2-2, with D perhaps assigned TRBD1 or TRBD2 (5 bases each). The CDR3 length is 15 residues. The V end was cut by 4 bases, the J end by 4 bases, with 13 bases between. Germline V gene data show CDR1 as LGHDT and CDR2 as YNNKEL (reference sequence). The CDR3 DNA reads as TGTGCCAGCAGCCCAGCGGACAAGCTCACCGGGGAGCTGTTTTTT. It is translated as CASSPADKLTGELFF.

The chain combines TRBV7-2 with TRBJ2-7; TRBD2 is a possible D gene (7 bases). The CDR3 spans 19 residues. Germline values: CDR1 SGHTA, CDR2 FQGNSA. V lost 3 bases to trimming and J lost 7 bases, with 31 bases between them. For the CDR3, the DNA is TGTGCCAGCAGCTTCCCAAAGGACCCTAGCGGAGGGGGTTACAATGAGCAGTACTTC. It encodes CASSFPKDPSGGGYNEQYF. Full variable domain (outside the CDR3, taken from reference TRBV7-2 and TRBJ2-7): GAGVSQSPSNKVTEKGKDVELRCDPISGHTALYWYRQSLGQGLEFLIYFQGNSAPDKSGLPSDRFSAERTGGSVSTLTIQRTQQEDSAVYLCASSFPKDPSGGGYNEQYFGPGTRLTVT.

This rearrangement joins TRBV9 to TRBJ2-3, with D perhaps matching TRBD1 (6 bases). There are 13 residues in the CDR3. Germline loops: CDR1 SGDLS, CDR2 YYNGEE. V lost 4 bases to trimming and J lost 14 bases, with 20 bases between them. CDR3 DNA: TGTGCCAGCAGCCCACGAGGGGGTGTATACGCGTATTTT. Protein product: CASSPRGGVYAYF.

The chain uses TRBV7-2 and TRBJ2-1; 9 bases map to TRBD1. The length of the CDR3 is 17 residues. From germline, CDR1 is SGHTA and CDR2 FQGNSA. Trimming at V came to 5 bases and at J to 6 bases, leaving 14 bases not matched to a gene. The CDR3 loop reads CASSPHPGQGFPNEQFF. CDR3 bases: TGTGCCAGCAGCCCACATCCGGGACAGGGATTCCCCAATGAGCAGTTCTTC.

The chain is built from TRBV27 and TRBJ2-1; perhaps TRBD2 as D (6 bases). The CDR3 totals 15 residues. V lost 1 base to trimming and J lost 4 bases, with 11 bases between them. CDR1 is MNHEY and CDR2 is SMNVEV in the germline V gene (reference sequence). CDR3 nucleotides: TGTGCCAGCAGTTTATACTCGGCGGGGTACAATGAGCAGTTCTTC. Protein: CASSLYSAGYNEQFF.

The chain recombines TRBV7-2 with TRBJ2-1; 16 nucleotides match TRBD2. This CDR3 spans 16 amino acids. V shed 4 bases and J 6 bases; nucleotides not matched to a gene: 3. Germline CDR1 and CDR2: SGHTA and FQGNSA. The CDR3: CASSSGTSGRANEQFF. The CDR3 DNA is TGTGCCAGCAGCTCGGGGACTAGCGGGAGGGCCAATGAGCAGTTCTTC.

This chain connects TRBV12-3 or TRBV12-4 to TRBJ2-4, with 9 positions matching TRBD2. The DNA end is more similar to TRBJ2-7, so the J call may be wrong. This CDR3 is built from 16 residues. The CDR3 sequence is CASTTSGQGAFYEQYF. For the CDR3, the DNA is TGTGCCAGCACAACTAGCGGGCAAGGGGCCTTTTACGAGCAGTACTTC.

The V call is TRBV27, the J call TRBJ2-4, with no clear D. The V end was cut by 6 bases, the J end by 13 bases, with 13 bases between. The CDR3 totals 11 residues. Germline assignment: CDR1 MNHEY and CDR2 SMNVEV (reference sequence). CDR3 coding DNA: TGTGCCAGCAGCCGAGCGAAGGAGCAGTACTTC. Translated: CASSRAKEQYF.

The chain is built from TRBV4-1 and TRBJ2-1; D remains ambiguous. Trimming shortened V by 1 base and J by 9 bases, and 13 bases separated the two germline ends. The CDR3 sequence is 14 residues long. Germline CDR1 and CDR2: MGHRA and YSYEKL. CDR3 loop: CASSQGLQPAEQFF. CDR3 DNA sequence: TGCGCCAGCAGCCAAGGGCTCCAACCAGCTGAGCAGTTCTTC.

The chain uses TRBV10-3 and TRBJ1-4; 7 bases agree with TRBD1. V shed 3 bases, J shed 0 bases, and the junction held 1 base outside the gene matches. The CDR3 is 15 amino acids. CDR1 is ENHRY, CDR2 SYGVKD, per germline. The DNA of the CDR3 is TGTGCCATCAGTGAAGACAGGGCAACTAATGAAAAACTGTTTTTT. Its translation is CAISEDRATNEKLFF.

This clonotype has just a few counts. This sequence joins TRBV3-1 and TRBJ2-1, with TRBD2 as a possible D gene (6 bases). Deletions cut 4 bases from V and 7 bases from J, with 17 bases between. Per germline, CDR1 LGHDT and CDR2 YNNKEL (reference sequence). CDR3 length: 15 amino acids. The CDR3 region is CASSPTSRSGNEQFF. The CDR3 DNA reads as TGTGCCAGCAGCCCCACTAGCCGGAGCGGGAATGAGCAGTTCTTC.

The chain employs TRBV5-4 and TRBJ2-6; either TRBD1 or TRBD2 may supply D (5 bases each). This CDR3 spans 15 amino acids. The V end was cut by 2 bases, the J end by 3 bases, with 9 bases between. Germline V gene lookup returns CDR1 SGHNT and CDR2 YYREEE (reference sequence). This CDR3 is CASSLRGDGANVLTF. In nucleotides, the CDR3 is TGTGCCAGCAGCTTAAGGGGAGATGGGGCCAACGTCCTGACTTTC.

The chain combines TRBV7-2 with TRBJ2-1; D not certain. The CDR3 length is 14 residues. CDR1 is SGHTA, CDR2 FQGNSA, per germline. The V end was cut by 2 bases, the J end by 7 bases, with 12 bases between. The CDR3 sequence is CASSLLQAENEQFF. CDR3 nucleotides: TGTGCCAGCAGCTTACTGCAGGCGGAGAATGAGCAGTTCTTC.

The CDR3 reads CASRTSGRAGEQYF. In nucleotides, the CDR3 is TGTGCCAGTCGGACTAGCGGGAGGGCCGGCGAGCAGTACTTC. The V gene is TRBV19, the J gene TRBJ2-7; the match to TRBD2 covers 15 bases. Germline V gives CDR1 LNHDA, CDR2 SQIVND (reference sequence). CDR3 length: 14 residues. V was pared by 8 bases and J by 6 bases, with 5 bases of the junction left unmatched. Using reference TRBV19 and TRBJ2-7 for the parts outside the CDR3, the full variable domain is DGGITQSPKYLFRKEGQNVTLSCEQNLNHDAMYWYRQDPGQGLRLIYYSQIVNDFQKGDIAEGYSVSREKKESFPLTVTSAQKNPTAFYLCASRTSGRAGEQYFGPGTRLTVT.

V gene TRBV6-5 combines with J gene TRBJ1-1; no definite D call. The length of the CDR3 is 16 residues. The V end was cut by 7 bases, the J end by 5 bases, with 23 bases between. CDR1 is MNHEY and CDR2 is SVGAGI in the germline V gene. The CDR3 DNA reads as TGTGCCAGCACTCTCCTCCCTCGGGGATCGGGGACTGAAGCTTTCTTT. Translation gives CASTLLPRGSGTEAFF.

The V call is TRBV29-1, the J call TRBJ1-1, with D unresolved. The CDR3 totals 13 residues. Germline CDR1 and CDR2: SQVTM and ANQGSEA. V lost 4 bases and J 6 bases, leaving 15 bases between the germline ends. The CDR3 reads CSVVTYQTAEAFF. For the CDR3, the DNA is TGCAGCGTTGTGACTTACCAGACCGCTGAAGCTTTCTTT.

The V gene is TRBV5-1, the J gene TRBJ2-1, with D unresolved. Per the germline V gene, CDR1 is SGHRS and CDR2 is YFSETQ. The CDR3 loop spans 14 amino acids. The V end was cut by 1 base, the J end by 6 bases, with 11 bases between. The CDR3 reads CASSLLDFPNEQFF. The CDR3 DNA reads TGCGCCAGCAGCTTGTTAGACTTCCCCAATGAGCAGTTCTTC. The complete variable domain, with remaining parts taken from reference TRBV5-1 and TRBJ2-1, reads KAGVTQTPRYLIKTRGQQVTLSCSPISGHRSVSWYQQTPGQGLQFLFEYFSETQRNKGNFPGRFSGRQFSNSRSEMNVSTLELGDSALYLCASSLLDFPNEQFFGPGTRLTVL.

The chain combines TRBV5-1 with TRBJ2-7, with 8 bases that match TRBD1. CDR3 length equals 14 residues. V lost 4 bases to trimming and J lost 5 bases; unmatched junction nucleotides: 8. Germline CDR1 SGHRS, CDR2 YFSETQ. In nucleotides, the CDR3 is TGCGCCAGCAGCCGGGGACAGGACGTCCACGAGCAGTACTTC. Its protein is CASSRGQDVHEQYF.

The rearrangement uses TRBV5-1 and TRBJ2-5; D may be TRBD1 (7 bases). V lost 3 bases and J 4 bases, leaving 19 bases between the germline ends. The germline gives CDR1 SGHRS, CDR2 YFSETQ. CDR3 size: 16 residues. This chain's CDR3 is CASSSTGTAGRETQYF. The CDR3, as DNA: TGCGCCAGCAGCTCGACCGGGACAGCGGGCCGAGAGACCCAGTACTTC.

CDR3 nucleotide sequence: TGTGCCATCAGAGGAGGTTTGGAGACAGGGGACTCCGGCAAGTCACCCCTCCACTTT. Its protein product is CAIRGGLETGDSGKSPLHF. The V call is TRBV10-3, the J call TRBJ1-6; 8 bases match TRBD1. The CDR3 has 19 residues. Trimming took 6 bases from V and 10 from J; bases not matched to a gene: 23. Germline V gene data show CDR1 as ENHRY and CDR2 as SYGVKD.

Comment on this clonotype: An end of the junction differs from the germline gene, which may be a read error. The chain recombines TRBV14 with TRBJ2-3; the match to TRBD2 covers 8 bases. Per the germline V gene, CDR1 is SGHDN and CDR2 is FVKESK. The CDR3 extends over 15 amino acids. Here the CDR3 reads CASSRPSGFTDSQYF. The CDR3 nucleotides are TGTGCCAGCAGCCGCCCTAGCGGGTTCACAGATTCGCAGTATTTT. The full variable domain, its missing parts supplied by reference TRBV14 and TRBJ2-3, is EAGVTQFPSHSVIEKGQTVTLRCDPISGHDNLYWYRRVMGKEIKFLLHFVKESKQDESGMPNNRFLAERTGGTYSTLKVQPAELEDSGVYFCASSRPSGFTDSQYFGPGTRLTVL.

This clonotype was detected a few times. This rearrangement joins TRBV29-1 to TRBJ2-3; D not resolved. Trimming left V 7 bases short and J 7 bases short, with 18 bases between. The CDR3 is 13 residues long. Per the germline V gene, CDR1 is SQVTM and CDR2 is ANQGSEA. CDR3 nucleotides: TGCAGCGCCGCGCAGGCCGCCTCGAATACGCAGTATTTT. Translation gives CSAAQAASNTQYF.

J is TRBJ2-1 and V is TRBV7-2; D is undetermined. CDR1 and CDR2 (germline): SGHTA, FQGNSA. With 11 bases removed from V and 5 bases from J, the gap between germline ends came to 10 bases. This CDR3 has 11 amino acids. The CDR3 protein is CAGGVNNEQFF. The DNA for the CDR3 is TGTGCCGGTGGAGTTAACAATGAGCAGTTCTTC.

The CDR3 region has the DNA TGTGCCACCAGCAGAGATGCTAGCGGATATCCAGATACGCAGTATTTT. As protein: CATSRDASGYPDTQYF. The chain couples TRBV15 to TRBJ2-3, with TRBD2 identical over 7 bases. J was trimmed by 4 bases and V by 0 bases; bases with no gene match: 7. From germline, CDR1 is LNHNV and CDR2 YYDKDF (reference sequence). The CDR3 has 16 residues.

The V gene is TRBV29-1, the J gene TRBJ2-1, with TRBD2 identical over 10 bases. Gene TRBJ2-7 matches the end of the DNA better, so the J call may be wrong. The germline CDR1 and CDR2 sequences are SQVTM and ANQGSEA. The CDR3 is 15 amino acids. The CDR3: CSVEDTSGIYNEQYF. The CDR3 nucleotides read TGCAGCGTTGAAGATACTAGCGGGATCTACAATGAGCAGTACTTC.

The chain carries TRBV24-1 and TRBJ2-7, with TRBD1 matching 9 bases. With 2 bases clipped from V and 2 bases from J, the junction kept 6 bases outside the gene matches. The CDR3 contains 16 residues. Germline loops: CDR1 KGHDR, CDR2 SFDVKD. CDR3: CATSDSGTGKPYEQYF. CDR3 sequence (DNA): TGTGCCACCAGTGATTCCGGGACAGGGAAACCCTACGAGCAGTACTTC.